These 23 T cell receptor beta chains came from one sample sequenced in a study of blood T cell repertoires in COVID-19. Profiled with immunoSEQ multiplex PCR; TCRdb holds only in-frame clones, not every one. The table lists about 210,000 clones, approximately 78% of them singletons. Sequenced sample: peripheral blood. The receptor source for this set is a woman in her thirties or forties with acute or convalescent COVID-19.

This chain uses TRBV7-2 with TRBJ1-2; 9 bases match TRBD1. In germline, CDR1 is SGHTA, CDR2 FQGNSA. The trim removed 8 bases at V and 8 bases at J, leaving 9 bases unmatched. CDR3 length: 13 residues. CDR3 residues: CASQGQGVEGYTF. The CDR3 region has the DNA TGTGCCAGCCAGGGACAGGGCGTAGAGGGCTACACCTTC.

The chain carries TRBV5-1 and TRBJ1-4; D gene ambiguous. The CDR3 runs 16 residues. From germline, CDR1 is SGHRS and CDR2 YFSETQ. With 4 bases removed from V and 0 bases from J, the gap between germline ends came to 13 bases. CDR3 amino acids: CASSLAQGSTNEKLFF. CDR3 nucleotides: TGCGCCAGCAGCCTAGCGCAAGGTTCAACTAATGAAAAACTGTTTTTT.

The V call is TRBV18, the J call TRBJ2-7; D ambiguous. V lost 0 bases and J lost 0, with 9 bases in between. The germline CDR1 and CDR2 sequences are KGHSH and LQKENI. This CDR3 has 15 residues. CDR3 sequence reads: CASSPPGPHSYEQYF. CDR3 coding DNA: TGTGCCAGCTCACCACCGGGCCCGCACTCCTACGAGCAGTACTTC.

The chain couples TRBV7-9 to TRBJ2-7, with a tentative D call TRBD1 (5 bases). Germline loops: CDR1 SEHNR, CDR2 FQNEAQ (reference sequence). The V end was cut by 1 base, the J end by 2 bases, with 12 bases between. There are 15 residues in the CDR3. The chain's CDR3 is CASSLVGRGTYEQYF. DNA of the CDR3: TGTGCCAGCAGCTTAGTAGGTAGGGGAACCTACGAGCAGTACTTC.

The chain uses TRBV3-1 (or the pseudogene TRBV3-2) and TRBJ1-1; 8 bases agree with TRBD1. With 4 bases clipped from V and 0 bases from J, the junction kept 7 bases outside the gene matches. This CDR3 is 16 amino acids long. The germline gives CDR1 LGHDT, CDR2 YNNKEL (reference sequence). DNA of the CDR3: TGTGCCAGCAGCCTATGGGACAGGTCTCTGAACACTGAAGCTTTCTTT. It specifies CASSLWDRSLNTEAFF.

The V gene is TRBV10-3, the J gene TRBJ2-5, with 8 bases that match TRBD2. The CDR3 length is 14 residues. The V gene end was trimmed by 2 bases and the J gene end by 7 bases; junction bases not matched to a gene: 6. Germline CDR1 and CDR2: ENHRY and SYGVKD. CDR3 coding DNA: TGTGCCATCAGTGAGGAACTAGCGGTCAGGACCCAGTACTTC. Amino acid sequence: CAISEELAVRTQYF.

This chain links TRBV30 with TRBJ2-3; D may be TRBD1 (6 bases). CDR1 GTSNPN and CDR2 SVGIG come from the germline V gene (reference sequence). CDR3 size: 15 residues. The germline V and J ends were trimmed by 2 bases and 5 bases, with 17 bases remaining between them. CDR3 DNA: TGTGCCTGGAGTTCAGTAGTGTGGGGGCGAGATACGCAGTATTTT. Encoded protein: CAWSSVVWGRDTQYF. The whole variable domain, filled in from reference TRBV30 and TRBJ2-3, reads SQTIHQWPATLVQPVGSPLSLECTVEGTSNPNLYWYRQAAGRGLQLLFYSVGIGQISSEVPQNLSASRPQDRQFILSSKKLLLSDSGFYLCAWSSVVWGRDTQYFGPGTRLTVL.

This clone was seen a single time. V gene TRBV21-1 combines with J gene TRBJ2-2; the D call in the table, TRBD2, was not verified against the DNA. TRBV21-1 is flagged as a pseudogene. The CDR3 has 13 residues. The CDR3 DNA sequence: TGTGCCAGCAGCATCCGGGATTCCGGGGAGCTGTTTTTT. Its translation is CASSIRDSGELFF.

The V gene is TRBV30, the J gene TRBJ2-2; weak D call: TRBD2 (6 bases). Trimming left V 0 bases short and J 4 bases short, with 15 bases between. The germline CDR1 and CDR2 sequences are GTSNPN and SVGIG (reference sequence). The CDR3 consists of 16 residues. The CDR3 nucleotides are TGTGCCTGGAGTGTAGGCACCCCCGGGGGCACCGGGGAGCTGTTTTTT. Its protein product is CAWSVGTPGGTGELFF.

This clone has a single count. V gene TRBV20-1 combines with J gene TRBJ2-7; D possibly corresponds to TRBD2 (6 bases). The CDR3 has 16 amino acids. V lost 3 bases to trimming and J lost 3 bases, with 21 bases between them. Germline loops: CDR1 DFQATT, CDR2 SNEGSKA (reference sequence). This CDR3 is CSASNYFGGDYYEQYF. The CDR3 DNA is TGCAGTGCTAGTAATTACTTCGGCGGGGATTACTACGAGCAGTACTTC.

This clone was detected once. CDR3 amino acids: CASSPEIPREAFF. CDR3 in DNA: TGTGCCAGCAGCCCGGAGATTCCGCGTGAAGCTTTCTTT. This chain links TRBV28 with TRBJ1-1; unclear D gene. The CDR3 sequence is 13 residues long. Looked up from germline, CDR1 is MDHEN and CDR2 is SYDVKM. The V gene lost 6 bases and the J gene lost 7 bases, with 15 bases spanning the gap.

V gene TRBV14 combines with J gene TRBJ1-1; a possible D gene is TRBD1 (6 bases). Germline V gene sequence: CDR1 SGHDN, CDR2 FVKESK. The V end was cut by 5 bases, the J end by 3 bases, with 13 bases between. The CDR3 extends over 14 amino acids. CDR3: CASSKLTGHTEAFF. As DNA, the CDR3 is TGTGCCAGCAGCAAGCTGACAGGACACACTGAAGCTTTCTTT.

This chain connects TRBV4-2 to TRBJ1-6, with D hard to call. Germline V gene sequence: CDR1 LGHNA, CDR2 YNFKEQ. The CDR3 spans 15 residues. The V end was cut by 0 bases, the J end by 4 bases, with 7 bases between. The DNA for the CDR3 is TGTGCCAGCAGCCAAGATCTAAAGTATAATTCACCCCTCCACTTT. It is translated as CASSQDLKYNSPLHF.

This clone was observed a handful of times. This chain joins TRBV30 and TRBJ2-7, with 10 bases lining up with TRBD2. This CDR3 comprises 16 residues. Germline-derived CDR1 and CDR2 are GTSNPN and SVGIG (reference sequence). V was pared by 2 bases and J by 4 bases, with 11 bases of the junction left unmatched. The CDR3 DNA reads as TGTGCCTGGAGTCCTCTAATACTAGCGGGAAGGTACGAGCAGTACTTC. This codes for CAWSPLILAGRYEQYF. Supplemented by reference TRBV30 and TRBJ2-7, the full variable domain reads SQTIHQWPATLVQPVGSPLSLECTVEGTSNPNLYWYRQAAGRGLQLLFYSVGIGQISSEVPQNLSASRPQDRQFILSSKKLLLSDSGFYLCAWSPLILAGRYEQYFGPGTRLTVT.

The J gene is TRBJ1-1, the V gene TRBV5-1; D might be TRBD1 (5 bases). This CDR3 comprises 13 residues. Trimming shortened V by 9 bases and J by 1 base, and 13 bases separated the two germline ends. Germline V gene lookup returns CDR1 SGHRS and CDR2 YFSETQ. The CDR3 nucleotides read TGCGCCACCTCACAGGAACCGAACACTGAAGCTTTCTTT. It codes for CATSQEPNTEAFF.

This clone was picked up one time. The V gene is TRBV5-5, the J gene TRBJ2-7; weak D call: TRBD1 (5 bases). The CDR3 covers 14 residues. Trimming shortened V by 7 bases and J by 0 bases, and 14 bases separated the two germline ends. From germline, CDR1 is SGHKS and CDR2 YYEKEE (reference sequence). CDR3 sequence: CASEFGHHSYEQYF. The CDR3 DNA sequence: TGTGCCAGCGAGTTCGGACATCACTCCTACGAGCAGTACTTC.

The chain links TRBV6-1 to TRBJ2-7; perhaps TRBD1 as D (6 bases). The CDR3 extends over 13 amino acids. V was clipped by 2 bases and J by 7 bases, with 12 bases between them. Looked up from germline, CDR1 is MNHNS and CDR2 is SASEGT. Here the CDR3 reads CASSELRGWEQYF. The CDR3, as DNA: TGTGCCAGCAGTGAACTCAGGGGATGGGAGCAGTACTTC.

The chain recombines TRBV19 with TRBJ1-2; 8 nucleotides align to TRBD1. The ends lost 5 bases at V and 6 bases at J; junction bases unmatched: 5. Germline V gives CDR1 LNHDA, CDR2 SQIVND (reference sequence). The CDR3 sequence is 13 residues long. This CDR3 reads CASSLGQGHGYTF. The CDR3 DNA is TGTGCCAGTAGTTTAGGACAGGGCCATGGCTACACCTTC.

In the case of this clone: Mismatch with germline at one junction end may stem from a read error. The chain employs TRBV2 and TRBJ2-5; 16 bases align to TRBD2. There are 15 residues in the CDR3. Per the germline V gene, CDR1 is SNHLY and CDR2 is FYNNEI. CDR3 residues: CASTPRGLAGGAEDF. DNA of the CDR3: TGTGCCAGCACCCCCAGGGGACTAGCGGGGGGGGCCGAGGACTTC.

The chain is built from TRBV2 and TRBJ1-5; possibly TRBD1 for D (6 bases). Trimming cost V 8 bases and J 6 bases, with 14 bases left between them. This CDR3 comprises 13 residues. CDR1 and CDR2 from the germline V gene are SNHLY and FYNNEI. In DNA form, the CDR3 reads TGTGCCAGCGACCGAGGGGGAATTCAGCCCCAGCATTTT. Amino acid sequence: CASDRGGIQPQHF.

V usage is TRBV11-2 and J usage is TRBJ2-3, with 7 bases aligning to TRBD2. The CDR3 is 16 amino acids. After removal of 5 bases from V and 6 bases from J, the junction contained 14 bases not matched to a gene. In germline, CDR1 is SGHAT, CDR2 FQNNGV. CDR3 nucleotides: TGTGCCAGCAGCCGCGGGGGAGCGGGAAGGGCTGATACGCAGTATTTT. Residues: CASSRGGAGRADTQYF.

This chain links TRBV23-1 with TRBJ2-1; 9 nucleotides agree with TRBD2. TRBV23-1 has ORF status, its function being uncertain. This CDR3 is 15 amino acids long. V lost 7 bases to trimming and J lost 0 bases; unmatched junction nucleotides: 4. CDR3 protein: CASTRSGSSYNEQFF. CDR3 nucleotides: TGCGCCAGCACCCGTAGCGGGAGCTCCTACAATGAGCAGTTCTTC.

This clone occurred once. The chain has TRBV5-1 and TRBJ2-7, with 8 positions matching TRBD1. Germline CDR1 reads SGHRS; CDR2 reads YFSETQ. The trim removed 4 bases at V and 0 bases at J, leaving 6 bases unmatched. The CDR3 consists of 15 residues. The CDR3: CASSRGQAPSYEQYF. In DNA, the CDR3 is TGCGCCAGCAGCAGGGGACAGGCCCCCTCCTACGAGCAGTACTTC. Drawing the rest from reference TRBV5-1 and TRBJ2-7, the complete variable domain is KAGVTQTPRYLIKTRGQQVTLSCSPISGHRSVSWYQQTPGQGLQFLFEYFSETQRNKGNFPGRFSGRQFSNSRSEMNVSTLELGDSALYLCASSRGQAPSYEQYFGPGTRLTVT.